This T cell receptor beta chain was profiled in a study of graft-versus-host responses after intestinal transplantation. Background on the study: Grafts were multivisceral, liver-intestinal, or isolated intestinal. The recipients all started with anti-thymocyte globulin induction and then took tacrolimus and steroids for around three years.

Sequenced by immunoSEQ multiplex PCR; TCRdb stores in-frame clones only, minus some. Of under 100,000 clones listed, roughly 85% were seen once; the top ten hold 0.65% to 0.95%. Concerning this clone: The antigen is undetermined.

The study, taken as a whole, reports: With peak circulating GvH clone levels came an association with early post-transplant HvG declines.

This CDR3 is 15 amino acids long. Germline CDR1 and CDR2: MNHEY and SMNVEV (reference sequence). Trimming removed 5 bases from V and 8 bases from J; junction bases left unmatched: 12. The sequenced sample was unstimulated CD4+ T cells sorted from spleen or lymph node cells, obtained before intestinal transplant. The sequence derives from a human donor who received an intestinal transplant. The chain has TRBV27 and TRBJ2-1; TRBD2 matches at 7 bases. CDR3 sequence: CASSKSGEGLHEQFF. The CDR3 region has the DNA TGTGCCAGCAGTAAATCTGGGGAGGGCCTCCATGAGCAGTTCTTC.